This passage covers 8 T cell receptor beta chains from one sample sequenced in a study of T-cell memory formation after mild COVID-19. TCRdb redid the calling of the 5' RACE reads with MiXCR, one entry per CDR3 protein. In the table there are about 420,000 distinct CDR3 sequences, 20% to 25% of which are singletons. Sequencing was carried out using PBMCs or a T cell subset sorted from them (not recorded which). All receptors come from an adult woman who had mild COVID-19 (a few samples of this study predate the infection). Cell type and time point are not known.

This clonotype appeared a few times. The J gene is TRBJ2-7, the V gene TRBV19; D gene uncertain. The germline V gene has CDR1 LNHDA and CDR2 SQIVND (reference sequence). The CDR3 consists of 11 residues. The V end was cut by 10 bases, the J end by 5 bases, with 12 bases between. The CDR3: CATLGTHEQYF. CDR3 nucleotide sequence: TGTGCCACTTTAGGTACCCACGAGCAGTACTTC.

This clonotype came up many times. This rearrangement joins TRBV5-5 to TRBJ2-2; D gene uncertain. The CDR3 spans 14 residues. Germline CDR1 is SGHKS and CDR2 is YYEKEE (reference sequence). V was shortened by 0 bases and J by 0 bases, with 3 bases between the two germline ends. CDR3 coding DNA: TGTGCCAGCAGCTTGGTACCGAACACCGGGGAGCTGTTTTTT. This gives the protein CASSLVPNTGELFF.

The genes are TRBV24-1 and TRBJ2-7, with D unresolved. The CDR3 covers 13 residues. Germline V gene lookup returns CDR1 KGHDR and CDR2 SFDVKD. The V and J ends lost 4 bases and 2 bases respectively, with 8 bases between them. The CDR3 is CATSDALAYEQYF. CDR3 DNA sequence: TGTGCCACCAGTGACGCTCTGGCCTACGAGCAGTACTTC.

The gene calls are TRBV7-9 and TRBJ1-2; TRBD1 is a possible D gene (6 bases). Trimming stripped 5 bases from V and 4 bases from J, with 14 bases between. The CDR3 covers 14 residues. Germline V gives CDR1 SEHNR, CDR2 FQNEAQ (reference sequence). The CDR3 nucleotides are TGTGCCAGCAGCCTACTCGGGGGGCCCTATGGCTACACCTTC. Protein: CASSLLGGPYGYTF.

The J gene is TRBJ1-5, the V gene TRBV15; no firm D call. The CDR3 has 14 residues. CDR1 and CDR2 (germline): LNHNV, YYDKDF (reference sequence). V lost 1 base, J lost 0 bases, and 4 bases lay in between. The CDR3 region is CATSRGPSNQPQHF. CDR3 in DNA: TGTGCCACCAGCAGAGGGCCTAGCAATCAGCCCCAGCATTTT.

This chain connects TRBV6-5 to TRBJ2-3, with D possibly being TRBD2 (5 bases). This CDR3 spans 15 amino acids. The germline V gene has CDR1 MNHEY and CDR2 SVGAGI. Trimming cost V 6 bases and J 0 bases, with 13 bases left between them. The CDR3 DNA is TGTGCCAGCAGAGAACGGGAACGTAGCACAGATACGCAGTATTTT. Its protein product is CASRERERSTDTQYF.

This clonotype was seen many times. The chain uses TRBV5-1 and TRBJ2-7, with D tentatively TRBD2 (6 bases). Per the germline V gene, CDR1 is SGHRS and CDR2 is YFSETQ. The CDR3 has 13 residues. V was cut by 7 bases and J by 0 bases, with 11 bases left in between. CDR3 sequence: CASRDGSSYEQYF. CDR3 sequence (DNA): TGCGCCAGCCGGGACGGGAGCTCCTACGAGCAGTACTTC.

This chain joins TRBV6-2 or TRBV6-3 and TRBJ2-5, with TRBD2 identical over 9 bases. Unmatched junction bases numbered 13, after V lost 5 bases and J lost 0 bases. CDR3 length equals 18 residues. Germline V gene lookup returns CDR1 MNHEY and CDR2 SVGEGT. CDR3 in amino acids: CASSRIAGELKYQETQYF. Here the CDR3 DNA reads TGTGCCAGCAGTCGTATAGCGGGGGAGCTGAAGTACCAAGAGACCCAGTACTTC.